A selection of T cell receptor beta chains follows, all from one sample in a study of cytomegalovirus exposure and HLA in healthy donors. The table came from immunoSEQ multiplex PCR; TCRdb's copy has only in-frame clones and leaves some out. The repertoire holds tens of thousands of clones, with around 80% as singletons. Sequencing used PBMCs. The receptors originated from a man aged 30 to 39 in good health and CMV-seronegative. Both conserved end residues are part of each CDR3. D genes are given only for firm matches. Size is stated for part of the rows, as once, few or many counts, or as a class when the clone is expanded.

cdr3_nt cdr3_aa d_call v_call clone_size j_call
TGTGCCAGCAGCTTGGCCATTACAATCCGGGTGAACACTGAAGCTTTCTTT CASSLAITIRVNTEAFF . TRBV5-6 few TRBJ1-1
TGTGCCAGCAGCCTGACTAGCGCTTACAATGAGCAGTTCTTC CASSLTSAYNEQFF TRBD2 TRBV14 once TRBJ2-1
TGTGCCAGCAGCCGCATACAAGGGGCGGCGAGAAGAAATGAGCAGTTCTTC CASSRIQGAARRNEQFF . TRBV11-2 . TRBJ2-1
TGTGCCAGCAGTGTGGACAGAGTTAACTATGGCTACACCTTC CASSVDRVNYGYTF . TRBV2 . TRBJ1-2
TGTGCCAGCAGTTTAATGGGGGGGCTGAACACTGAAGCTTTCTTT CASSLMGGLNTEAFF . TRBV27 . TRBJ1-1
TGTGCCAGCAGCCAGCGGGGGGGCGTCTACAATGAGCAGTTCTTC CASSQRGGVYNEQFF TRBD2 TRBV7-2 . TRBJ2-1
TGCAGCGCTTTGACAGGGATAAGCACTGAAGCTTTCTTT CSALTGISTEAFF TRBD1 TRBV29-1 . TRBJ1-1
TGTGCCAGCAGCTCACCTCCAGGGAACGGCTACACCTTC CASSSPPGNGYTF . TRBV7-9 . TRBJ1-2
TGTGCCAGCTCACCGACAGAAAATAGCAATCAGCCCCAGCATTTT CASSPTENSNQPQHF . TRBV18 . TRBJ1-5
TGTGCCAGCAGTTACTCGGCGGCTGGATGGACCGGGGAGCTGTTTTTT CASSYSAAGWTGELFF . TRBV6-6 . TRBJ2-2
TGCGCCAGCAGCGCCGGGCAGGGAAATGAAAAACTGTTTTTT CASSAGQGNEKLFF . TRBV5-1 once TRBJ1-4
TGTGCCAGCAGGAGAGTAACTAATGAAAAACTGTTTTTT CASRRVTNEKLFF . TRBV27 . TRBJ1-4
TGTGCCAGCAGCCAAGAGCGGGGATTCACTGAAGCTTTCTTT CASSQERGFTEAFF . TRBV14 . TRBJ1-1
TGTGCCAGCAGCCAAGAAAAATCCCGTAGAGGTCTCAATGAGCAGTTCTTC CASSQEKSRRGLNEQFF . TRBV4-2 . TRBJ2-1
TGTGCCAGCAGCAGAACCGGGACAACTAATGAAAAACTGTTTTTT CASSRTGTTNEKLFF . TRBV6-5 few TRBJ1-4
TGTGCCAGCAGCCCAAGCAGGGGAAAAGGCACAGATACGCAGTATTTT CASSPSRGKGTDTQYF . TRBV11-3 . TRBJ2-3
TGTGCCAGCAGCGCGAGCGGGAGGGCAGATACGCAGTATTTT CASSASGRADTQYF TRBD2 TRBV9 once TRBJ2-3
TGTGCCAGCAGCATTCAGGGTACAGATACGCAGTATTTT CASSIQGTDTQYF . TRBV5-6 few TRBJ2-3
TGTGCCAGCAGTGGAATACTAGACAGGGACTATGGCTACACCTTC CASSGILDRDYGYTF TRBD1 TRBV6-5 . TRBJ1-2
TGCAGCGTGAACAGAGCCTATGGCTACACCTTC CSVNRAYGYTF . TRBV29-1 . TRBJ1-2
TGTGCCAGCACCCGATCAGGGGGGTCTGACTATGGCTACACCTTC CASTRSGGSDYGYTF TRBD1 TRBV5-4 . TRBJ1-2
TGTGCCAGCAGTGAGTGGGAGGGACTATACAATGAGCAGTTCTTC CASSEWEGLYNEQFF TRBD2 TRBV6-1 . TRBJ2-1
TGTGCCAGCAGTCGGGGACGGGAGAGAGAGACCCAGTACTTC CASSRGRERETQYF . TRBV6-5 . TRBJ2-5
TGTGCCAGCAGCTTGGTACTCCGACAGGGGCAAGATACGCAGTATTTT CASSLVLRQGQDTQYF TRBD1 TRBV5-5 . TRBJ2-3
TGCGCCAGCAGCTTCGCAGGGGAAAACTATGGCTACACCTTC CASSFAGENYGYTF . TRBV5-1 once TRBJ1-2
TGTGCCAGCAGCTTACCCTTCGGGACAGGCGTCCACAATGAGCAGTTCTTC CASSLPFGTGVHNEQFF TRBD1 TRBV7-9 . TRBJ2-1
TGTGCCAGCATGGGAGGGGCCCTTCCTGAGCAGTTCTTC CASMGGALPEQFF TRBD2 TRBV2 . TRBJ2-1
TGTGCCAGCAGTGAAGCGCGCGTGTTTAACTATGGCTACACCTTC CASSEARVFNYGYTF . TRBV6-1 . TRBJ1-2
TGTGCCAGCAGCTTAGGAATCGGGACAGGGACTTACGAGCAGTACTTC CASSLGIGTGTYEQYF TRBD1 TRBV7-3 . TRBJ2-7
TGTGCCAGCAGTTACGCGGGCCTCTCCTACAATGAGCAGTTCTTC CASSYAGLSYNEQFF . TRBV6-5 once TRBJ2-1
TGTGCCAGCAGTTTATACGGGGATGGCTACACCTTC CASSLYGDGYTF . TRBV28 . TRBJ1-2
TGTGCCAGCAGCGAGGGGGGGGCCGAAAAACTGTTTTTT CASSEGGAEKLFF . TRBV7-9 . TRBJ1-4
TGTGCCAGCAGCGGCGCGTTGCGGGGGGCTAGCAATGAGCAGTTCTTC CASSGALRGASNEQFF TRBD2 TRBV5-4 . TRBJ2-1
TGTGCCAGCAGCCTAGACAATGAAGCTTTCTTT CASSLDNEAFF . TRBV11-3 . TRBJ1-1
TGCGCCAGCAGCTTGGACAGTTCTAACTATGGCTACACCTTC CASSLDSSNYGYTF . TRBV5-1 . TRBJ1-2
TGTGCCAGCAGCGTAGGGACAACTAATAATGAAAAACTGTTTTTT CASSVGTTNNEKLFF . TRBV5-4 . TRBJ1-4
TGTGCCAGCAGTTACGGTACTAGCGGAAACTACAATGAGCAGTTCTTC CASSYGTSGNYNEQFF TRBD2 TRBV6-8 . TRBJ2-1
TGTGCCAGCAGCTTGGTTCATGGAGTCAGCTACACCTTC CASSLVHGVSYTF . TRBV5-6 few TRBJ1-2
TGTGCCAGCAGTTCCCCCTCCCGGGACAGGGGTGACGAGCAGTTCTTC CASSSPSRDRGDEQFF TRBD1 TRBV6-5 once TRBJ2-1
TGTGCCAGCAGCTTACAGGTTTCCACTGAAGCTTTCTTT CASSLQVSTEAFF . TRBV2 . TRBJ1-1
TGTGCCAGCAGCTTAGCCACAGGGAAGAACACTGAAGCTTTCTTT CASSLATGKNTEAFF . TRBV7-9 . TRBJ1-1
TGTGCCAGCAGCTTGACAGGCTTCTACGAGCAGTACTTC CASSLTGFYEQYF . TRBV5-6 few TRBJ2-7
TGTGCCAGCAACTACCGGGACAGGGCGAACACCGGGGAGCTGTTTTTT CASNYRDRANTGELFF TRBD1 TRBV18 . TRBJ2-2
TGTGCCAGCAGTTACCAAACAGGGAAGGGTAATTCACCCCTCCACTTT CASSYQTGKGNSPLHF . TRBV6-5 few TRBJ1-6
TGCGCCAGCAGACCAGGGAATGGCTACACCTTC CASRPGNGYTF . TRBV23-1 . TRBJ1-2
TGCGCCAGCAGCTTACGGCGGGATATGCCCTATGGCTACACCTTC CASSLRRDMPYGYTF . TRBV5-1 . TRBJ1-2
TGTGCCAGCAGCTTAGTGGGGATAAAGGACATCATGAACACTGAAGCTTTCTTT CASSLVGIKDIMNTEAFF . TRBV7-6 . TRBJ1-1
TGCGCCAGCAGTGAGGAGGCCCTCAAAGGAGCTTTCTTT CASSEEALKGAFF . TRBV10-1 . TRBJ1-1
TGCAGTGCCCCCCTAAACACTGAAGCTTTCTTT CSAPLNTEAFF . TRBV20-1 once TRBJ1-1
TGCGCCAGCAGCCCGGGGGGAACCGGGGAGCTGTTTTTT CASSPGGTGELFF TRBD2 TRBV5-1 . TRBJ2-2